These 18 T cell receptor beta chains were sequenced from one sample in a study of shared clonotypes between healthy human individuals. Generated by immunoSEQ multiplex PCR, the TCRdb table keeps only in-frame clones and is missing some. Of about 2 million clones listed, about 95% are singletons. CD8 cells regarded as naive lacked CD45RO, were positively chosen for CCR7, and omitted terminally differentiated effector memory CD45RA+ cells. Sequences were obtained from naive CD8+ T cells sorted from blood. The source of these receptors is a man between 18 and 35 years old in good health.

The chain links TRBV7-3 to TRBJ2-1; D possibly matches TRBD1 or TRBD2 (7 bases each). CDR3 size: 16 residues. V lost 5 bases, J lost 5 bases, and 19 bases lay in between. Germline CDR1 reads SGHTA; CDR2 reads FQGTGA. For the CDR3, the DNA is TGTGCCAGCAGCCCCACCTGGTCAGGGGGGGACAATGAGCAGTTCTTC. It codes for CASSPTWSGGDNEQFF.

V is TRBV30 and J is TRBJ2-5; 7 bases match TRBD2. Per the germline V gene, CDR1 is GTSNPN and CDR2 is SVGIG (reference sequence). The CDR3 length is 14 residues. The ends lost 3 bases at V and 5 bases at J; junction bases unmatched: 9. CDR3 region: CAWSPFMGGETQYF. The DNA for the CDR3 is TGTGCCTGGAGCCCCTTCATGGGGGGGGAGACCCAGTACTTC.

CDR3 nucleotide sequence: TGTGCCAGCAGCCGCGAGGCCGACTACGAGCAGTACTTC. The encoded protein is CASSREADYEQYF. This rearrangement joins TRBV7-6 to TRBJ2-7; D gene unclear. Germline CDR1 SGHVS, CDR2 FNYEAQ. Trimming took off 5 bases at V and 3 bases at J, with 11 bases between the two ends. The CDR3 consists of 13 residues. Filled out from reference TRBV7-6 and TRBJ2-7, the complete variable domain reads GAGVSQSPRYKVTKRGQDVALRCDPISGHVSLYWYRQALGQGPEFLTYFNYEAQQDKSGLPNDRFSAERPEGSISTLTIQRTEQRDSAMYRCASSREADYEQYFGPGTRLTVT.

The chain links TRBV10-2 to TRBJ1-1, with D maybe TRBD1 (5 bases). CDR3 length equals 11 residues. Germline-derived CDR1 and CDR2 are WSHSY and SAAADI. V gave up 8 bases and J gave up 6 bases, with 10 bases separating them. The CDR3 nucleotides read TGCGCCAGCTGTGGGGCTGCTGAAGCTTTCTTT. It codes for CASCGAAEAFF.

The CDR3 loop reads CAWSVPDWAYGYTF. The CDR3 region has the DNA TGTGCCTGGAGTGTACCCGATTGGGCCTATGGCTACACCTTC. The V call is TRBV30, the J call TRBJ1-2; unclear D gene. The CDR3 runs 14 residues. Germline values: CDR1 GTSNPN, CDR2 SVGIG (reference sequence). V lost 0 bases, J lost 4 bases, and 12 bases lay in between.

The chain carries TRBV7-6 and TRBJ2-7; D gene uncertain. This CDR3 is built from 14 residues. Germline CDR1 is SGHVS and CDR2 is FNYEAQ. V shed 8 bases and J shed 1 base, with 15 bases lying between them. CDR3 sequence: CASATEAGSYEQYF. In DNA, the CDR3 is TGTGCCAGCGCAACAGAAGCCGGATCCTACGAGCAGTACTTC.

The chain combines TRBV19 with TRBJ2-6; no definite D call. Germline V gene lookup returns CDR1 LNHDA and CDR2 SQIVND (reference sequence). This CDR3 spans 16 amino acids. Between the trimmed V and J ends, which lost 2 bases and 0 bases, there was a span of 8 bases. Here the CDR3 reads CASSILKSSGANVLTF. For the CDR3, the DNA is TGTGCCAGTAGTATACTGAAGAGCTCTGGGGCCAACGTCCTGACTTTC.

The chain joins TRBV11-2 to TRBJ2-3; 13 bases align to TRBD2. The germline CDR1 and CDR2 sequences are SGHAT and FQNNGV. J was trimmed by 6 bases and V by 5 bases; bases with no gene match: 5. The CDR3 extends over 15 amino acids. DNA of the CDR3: TGTGCCAGCAGCCCGGGACTAGCGGGGATGGATACGCAGTATTTT. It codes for CASSPGLAGMDTQYF.

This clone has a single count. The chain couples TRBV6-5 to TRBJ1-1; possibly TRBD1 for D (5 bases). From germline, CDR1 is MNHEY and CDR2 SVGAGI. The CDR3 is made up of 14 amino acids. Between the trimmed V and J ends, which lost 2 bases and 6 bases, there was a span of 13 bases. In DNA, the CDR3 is TGTGCCAGCAGTTACGGGGGGATTGTGTCTGAAGCTTTCTTT. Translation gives CASSYGGIVSEAFF.

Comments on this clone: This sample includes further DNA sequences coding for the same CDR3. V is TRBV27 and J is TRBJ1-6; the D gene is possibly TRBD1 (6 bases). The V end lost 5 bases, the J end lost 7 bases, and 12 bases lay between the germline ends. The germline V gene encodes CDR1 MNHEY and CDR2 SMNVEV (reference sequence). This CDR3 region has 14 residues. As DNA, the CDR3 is TGTGCCAGCAGTGCGGGACAAGGCAATTCACCCCTCCACTTT. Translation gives CASSAGQGNSPLHF.

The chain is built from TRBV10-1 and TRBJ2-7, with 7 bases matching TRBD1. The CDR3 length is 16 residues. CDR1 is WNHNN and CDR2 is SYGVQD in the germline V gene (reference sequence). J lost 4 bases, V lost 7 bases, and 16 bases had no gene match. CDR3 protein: CASILDPRDSPYEQYF. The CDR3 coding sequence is TGCGCCAGCATTCTCGACCCCCGGGACAGTCCTTACGAGCAGTACTTC.

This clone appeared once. CDR3 DNA sequence: TGTGCCAGTAGCGAAGACCATATCGTCACGTCTTATAATTCACCCCTCCACTTT. This codes for CASSEDHIVTSYNSPLHF. This chain connects TRBV19 to TRBJ1-6; D not certain. The CDR3 has 18 amino acids. V was trimmed by 6 bases and J by 4 bases, leaving 22 bases between them. In germline, CDR1 is LNHDA, CDR2 SQIVND (reference sequence).

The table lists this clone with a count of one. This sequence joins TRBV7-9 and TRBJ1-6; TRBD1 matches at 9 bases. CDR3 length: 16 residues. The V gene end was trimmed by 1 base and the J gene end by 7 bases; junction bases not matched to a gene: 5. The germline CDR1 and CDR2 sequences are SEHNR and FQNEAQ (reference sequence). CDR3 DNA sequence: TGTGCCAGCAGCTTAGGGACAGGGGAAATCAATTCACCCCTCCACTTT. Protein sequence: CASSLGTGEINSPLHF.

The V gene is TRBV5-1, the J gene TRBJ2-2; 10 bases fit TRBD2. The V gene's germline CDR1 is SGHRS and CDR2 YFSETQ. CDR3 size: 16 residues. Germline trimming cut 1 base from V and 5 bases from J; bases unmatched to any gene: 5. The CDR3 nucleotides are TGCGCCAGCAGCTTGTCGCCTAGCGGGAGTACCGGGGAGCTGTTTTTT. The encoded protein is CASSLSPSGSTGELFF.

The CDR3 here is CASSQFSTSTYNEQFF. CDR3 DNA sequence: TGCGCCAGCAGCCAATTTAGCACCAGTACCTACAATGAGCAGTTCTTC. The chain uses TRBV4-3 and TRBJ2-1, with unresolved D. From germline, CDR1 is LGHNA and CDR2 YSLEER. The CDR3 runs 16 residues. The V end lost 2 bases, the J end lost 2 bases, and 13 bases lay between the germline ends.

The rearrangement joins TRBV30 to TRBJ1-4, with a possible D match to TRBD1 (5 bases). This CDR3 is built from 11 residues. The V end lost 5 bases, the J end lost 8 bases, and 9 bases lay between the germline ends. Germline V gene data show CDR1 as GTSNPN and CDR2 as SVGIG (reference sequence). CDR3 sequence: CAWAGGEKLFF. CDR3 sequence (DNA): TGTGCCTGGGCTGGGGGGGAAAAACTGTTTTTT.

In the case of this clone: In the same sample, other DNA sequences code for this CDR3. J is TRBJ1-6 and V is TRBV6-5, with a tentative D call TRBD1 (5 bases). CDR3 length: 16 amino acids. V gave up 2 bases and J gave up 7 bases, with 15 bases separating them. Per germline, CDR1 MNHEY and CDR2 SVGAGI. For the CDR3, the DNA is TGTGCCAGCAGTTACCCCCGCGGGGGAGAAAATTCACCCCTCCACTTT. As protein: CASSYPRGGENSPLHF.

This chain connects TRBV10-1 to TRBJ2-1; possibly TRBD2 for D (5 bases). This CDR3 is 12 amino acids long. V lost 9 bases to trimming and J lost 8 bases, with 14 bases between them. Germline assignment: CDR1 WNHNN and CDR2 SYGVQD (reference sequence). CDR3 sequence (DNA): TGCGCCAGAGGGCTAGCTCGCGATGAGCAGTTCTTC. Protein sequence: CARGLARDEQFF.